This TCR beta chain was profiled in a study of blood T cell repertoires in COVID-19. Overall study: From the United States, Italy and Spain came samples of acute and convalescent COVID-19. The analysed material was cDNA or gDNA that came from T cells, B-cell-depleted T cells, or PBMCs.

The authors' processing: From reference gene primer amplification, estimates of nucleated cell counts were derived. Libraries were prepared by immunoSEQ multiplex PCR; TCRdb keeps only in-frame clonotypes and omits some of them. Clone size and V and J calls were adopted from that table, with D and trimming inferred from the DNA. The repertoire holds approximately 170,000 clones, with around 82% as singletons. Germline V gene data show CDR1 as LNHDA and CDR2 as SQIVND (reference sequence). This CDR3 spans 15 amino acids. Deletions cut 5 bases from V and 3 bases from J, with 13 bases between. The material sequenced was peripheral blood. The chain carries TRBV19 and TRBJ2-2; possibly TRBD2 for D (5 bases). This sequence was found in a man aged 55 to 70 who had recovered from COVID-19. This chain's CDR3 is CASSGEGLDTGELFF. For the CDR3, the DNA is TGTGCCAGTAGTGGTGAGGGTTTAGACACCGGGGAGCTGTTTTTT.